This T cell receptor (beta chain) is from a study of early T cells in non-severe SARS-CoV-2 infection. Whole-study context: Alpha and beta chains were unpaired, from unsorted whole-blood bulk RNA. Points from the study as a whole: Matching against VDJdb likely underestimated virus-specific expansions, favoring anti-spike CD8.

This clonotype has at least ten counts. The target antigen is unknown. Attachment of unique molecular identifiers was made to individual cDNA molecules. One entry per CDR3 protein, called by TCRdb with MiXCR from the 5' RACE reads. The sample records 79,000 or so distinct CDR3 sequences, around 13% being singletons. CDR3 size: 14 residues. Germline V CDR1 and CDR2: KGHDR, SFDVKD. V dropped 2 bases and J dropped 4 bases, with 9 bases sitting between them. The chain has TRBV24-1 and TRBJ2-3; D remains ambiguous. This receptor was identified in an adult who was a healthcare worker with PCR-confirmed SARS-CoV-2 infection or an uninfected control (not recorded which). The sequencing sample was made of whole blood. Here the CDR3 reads CATSDSMSADTQYF. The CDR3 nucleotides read TGTGCCACCAGTGATTCCATGAGCGCAGATACGCAGTATTTT.